This record concerns one T cell receptor (beta chain) sequence. Antigen: not known. These data are taken from a study of OX40 agonist ivuxolimab in advanced cancers. Background on the study: Each patient was given ivuxolimab into a vein every 2 weeks, at 0.01 to 10 mg/kg.

Collection of blood occurred at baseline, at cycle 4 day 1, and at cycle 7 day 1. The CDR3 length is 14 residues. The V and J ends lost 6 bases and 2 bases respectively, with 10 bases between them. Germline lookup yields CDR1 KGHSH and CDR2 LQKENI. Clones were sequenced by immunoSEQ multiplex PCR, and TCRdb holds only the in-frame ones, with some missing. Of roughly 58,000 clones in the sample, approximately 86% were seen once. Study-level results: Researchers did not establish what antigens the expanded peripheral T cells target.

The input for sequencing was CD4+ or CD8+ T cells sorted from blood, taken in a trial of the OX40 agonist ivuxolimab. The source of this sequence is an adult with an advanced solid tumor such as melanoma, head and neck, liver or kidney cancer. The chain uses TRBV18 and TRBJ1-4; TRBD1 is a possible D gene (5 bases). The CDR3 DNA is TGTGCCAGCTCGCCAGGGTTGACTAATGAAAAACTGTTTTTT. Its protein product is CASSPGLTNEKLFF.